This TCR beta chain came from a study of OX40 agonist ivuxolimab in advanced cancers. General notes on the study: The costimulatory receptor OX40 (CD134) was targeted by ivuxolimab, a fully human IgG2 agonistic monoclonal antibody. Intravenous ivuxolimab was administered to patients every 2 weeks at six dose levels: 0.01, 0.1, 0.3, 1.5, 3 and 10 mg/kg. Of the 50 to 55 patients in dose escalation, about 20 had hepatocellular carcinoma, approximately 15 had melanoma, 9 had renal cell carcinoma and 9 had head and neck cancer. In the dose-escalation cohort, more than 80% of patients were male, and the mean age was 60 years with a range of about 20 to 79. Patients were allowed to have had prior anti-PD-1, anti-PD-L1 or anti-CTLA-4 therapy, and approximately 40% of the dose-escalation patients had been treated with checkpoint inhibitors. Partial responses were achieved by three dose-escalation patients, of whom one had hepatocellular carcinoma and two had cutaneous melanoma. The point of sequencing TCRbeta in the periphery was to test whether ivuxolimab changed TCR sequence diversity and drove clonal T-cell expansion. The paper describes the monotherapy dose-escalation part (N of about 54 patients) of the phase I trial of ivuxolimab. What the authors observed across the whole study: Clonal expansion of both CD4+ and CD8+ blood T cells was observed from baseline to week 6 at doses 0.1 to 3.0 mg/kg. In partial responders in the 0.1-3.0 mg/kg groups, normalized peripheral clonal expansion was found to be among the lowest, especially among CD8+ T cells. Low levels of normalized T-cell clonal expansion were also shown by some nonresponding patients. Antigen specificity was not determined for the clonally expanded peripheral T cells. After ivuxolimab, more expanded clones were found on average in CD8+ T cells than in CD4+ T cells.

Patients with a history of autoimmune disease or receiving systemic immunosuppression were excluded from the trial. Peripheral blood for TCR sequencing was collected from all dose cohorts at baseline, on cycle 4 day 1, and on cycle 7 day 1. Samples were obtained from an open-label, multicenter, first-in-human phase I dose-escalation trial of ivuxolimab. Adults with locally advanced or metastatic head and neck squamous cell, hepatocellular, melanoma or renal cell carcinoma were enrolled in the trial. CD4+ and CD8+ T cells were sorted separately from peripheral blood before TCR sequencing. Genomic DNA was extracted from sorted cells for sequencing of the TCRbeta CDR3 region. TCRbeta CDR3 regions were sequenced using the immunoSEQ Assay. TCRdb holds this immuneACCESS table with in-frame rearrangements only. Some clones are missing; in checked studies, unresolved V genes explain under half, and the rest has no known cause. The sample data list around 76,000 clones, and approximately 86% of these were observed just once. Approximately 8% of the sample goes to the ten largest clones.

As for this clone: What this receptor recognizes is not known. The input lacks base qualities; no much larger clone sits a single base away.

The sequencing used CD4+ or CD8+ T cells sorted from blood, collected in a trial of the OX40 agonist ivuxolimab. The TCR sequence derives from an adult with an advanced solid tumor such as melanoma, head and neck, liver or kidney cancer.

In nucleotides, the sequence is TGTGCCAGCAGCGTTACAGCAAGTAATTCACCCCTCCACTTT. It specifies CASSVTASNSPLHF. The V and J segments used are TRBV14 and TRBJ1-6; the D gene remains uncertain. The germline V gene gives CDR1 as SGHDN and CDR2 as FVKESK. A distance of 11 bases separates the germline ends of V and J, which lose 5 bases and 6 bases respectively. Measured from the cysteine to the phenylalanine, the CDR3 is 14 residues long. Only CDR3 DNA remains: 42 bases, in frame from the first base.